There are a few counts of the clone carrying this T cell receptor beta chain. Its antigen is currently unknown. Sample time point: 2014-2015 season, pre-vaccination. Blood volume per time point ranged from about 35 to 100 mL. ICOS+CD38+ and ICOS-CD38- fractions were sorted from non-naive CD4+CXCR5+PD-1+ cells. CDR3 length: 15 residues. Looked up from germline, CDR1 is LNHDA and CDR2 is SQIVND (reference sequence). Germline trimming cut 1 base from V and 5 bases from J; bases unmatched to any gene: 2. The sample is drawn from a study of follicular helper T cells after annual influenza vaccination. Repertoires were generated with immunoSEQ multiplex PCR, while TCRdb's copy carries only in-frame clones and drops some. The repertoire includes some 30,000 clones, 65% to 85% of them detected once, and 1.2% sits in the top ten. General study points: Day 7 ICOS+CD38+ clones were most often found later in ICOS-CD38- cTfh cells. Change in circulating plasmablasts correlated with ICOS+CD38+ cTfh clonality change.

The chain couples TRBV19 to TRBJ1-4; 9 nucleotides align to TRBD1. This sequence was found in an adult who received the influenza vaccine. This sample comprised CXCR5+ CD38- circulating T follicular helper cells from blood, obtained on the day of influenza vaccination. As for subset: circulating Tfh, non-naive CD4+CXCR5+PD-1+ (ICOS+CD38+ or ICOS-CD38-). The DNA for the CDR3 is TGTGCCAGTAGTATAGGGGACAGGGAAAATGAAAAACTGTTTTTT. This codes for CASSIGDRENEKLFF.